This T cell receptor (beta chain) was profiled in a study of shared clonotypes between healthy human individuals. Study conclusions and caveats: Naive CD4 clonotype sharing across several donors was roughly 5%. The study found lower generation probabilities in non-shared clonotypes than in those shared by all four donors. Sample collection involved blood only; tissue repertoires are likely different.

Remarks on this clone: Antigen: not known.

The trim removed 0 bases at V and 7 bases at J, leaving 4 bases unmatched. This CDR3 has 15 amino acids. Germline values: CDR1 SGHRS, CDR2 YFSETQ. Assay used: immunoSEQ multiplex PCR; TCRdb lists only in-frame clones, some missing. This sample carries 400,000 to 600,000 clones, roughly 95% of them seen once, and the ten largest clones take 0.055% to 0.075%. The rearrangement joins TRBV5-1 to TRBJ1-6, with 7 bases that match TRBD1. The sequence was collected from a woman aged 25 to 39 in good health. Specimen: naive CD4+ T cells sorted from blood. Subset meaning: CD45RA+ positively selected. The CDR3 reads CASSLDRGDNSPLHF. The CDR3 bases are TGCGCCAGCAGCTTGGACAGGGGAGACAATTCACCCCTCCACTTT.